There are a few counts of the clone carrying this TCR beta chain. The record originates from a study of shared T cell receptors in the human thymus. Generated by immunoSEQ multiplex PCR, the TCRdb table keeps only in-frame clones and is missing some. This table holds 500,000 to 850,000 clones, roughly 86% found once. The CDR3 is made up of 20 amino acids. V shed 0 bases, J shed 2 bases, and the junction held 15 bases outside the gene matches. The germline V gene encodes CDR1 SNHLY and CDR2 FYNNEI. This sample also belongs to another study, concerning human thymus T cells. Per that paper: It was from resections taken during corrective heart surgery that the thymus tissue came. Apparent skewing of V and J gene usage characterized both thymic and blood repertoires.

The source is a boy under three years old with a congenital heart defect. The sequenced sample consisted of thymocytes. The V and J genes are TRBV2 and TRBJ2-4; TRBD2 agrees at 8 bases. The CDR3 is CASSEAGDGSGGLTKNIQYF. CDR3 DNA sequence: TGTGCCAGCAGTGAAGCAGGTGATGGGAGCGGGGGCCTAACCAAAAACATTCAGTACTTC.